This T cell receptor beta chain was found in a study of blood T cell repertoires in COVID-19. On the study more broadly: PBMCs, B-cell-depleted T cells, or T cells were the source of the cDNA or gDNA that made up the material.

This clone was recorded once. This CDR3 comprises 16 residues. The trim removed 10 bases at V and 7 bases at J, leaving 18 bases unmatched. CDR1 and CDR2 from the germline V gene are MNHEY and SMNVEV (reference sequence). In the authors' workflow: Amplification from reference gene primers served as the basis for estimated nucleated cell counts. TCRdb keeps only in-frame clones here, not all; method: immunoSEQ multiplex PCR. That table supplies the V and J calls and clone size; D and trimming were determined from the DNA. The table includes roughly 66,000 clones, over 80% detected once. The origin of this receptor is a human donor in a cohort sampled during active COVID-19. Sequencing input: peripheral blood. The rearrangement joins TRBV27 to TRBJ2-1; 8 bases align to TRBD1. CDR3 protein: CATATPGTGFGNEQFF. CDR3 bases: TGTGCCACCGCAACCCCGGGGACAGGATTCGGGAATGAGCAGTTCTTC.